This is a list of T cell receptor beta chains from one sample in a study of blood T cell repertoires in COVID-19. Profiling relied on immunoSEQ multiplex PCR, and the TCRdb table lists in-frame clones only, not all of them. The table lists approximately 170,000 clones, about 85% of them singletons. The sample comprised peripheral blood. The receptors derive from a man aged 80 or over with COVID-19, enrolled during active disease. The CDR3 runs from the conserved cysteine through the conserved F or W. A D gene is named only where the DNA matches it firmly.

TRBD1	TRBV4-2	TRBJ2-1	CASSPWVDRAMGNEQFF	TGTGCCAGCAGCCCTTGGGTCGACAGGGCGATGGGCAATGAGCAGTTCTTC
TRBD1	TRBV25-1	TRBJ1-2	CASSPTGTGQGANYGYTF	TGTGCCAGCAGTCCAACAGGGACAGGCCAGGGGGCTAACTATGGCTACACCTTC
.	TRBV5-1	TRBJ1-5	CASSFGSGENQPQHF	TGCGCCAGCAGTTTTGGGTCGGGGGAAAATCAGCCCCAGCATTTT
TRBD1	TRBV5-1	TRBJ1-2	CASSAGTGELGYTF	TGCGCCAGCAGCGCCGGGACAGGGGAGTTAGGCTACACCTTC
.	TRBV5-1	TRBJ1-3	CASSLDVVGGNTIYF	TGCGCCAGCAGTTTGGACGTCGTCGGTGGAAACACCATATATTTT
TRBD1	TRBV5-1	TRBJ2-2	CASSAWTGNTGELFF	TGCGCCAGCAGCGCATGGACAGGGAACACCGGGGAGCTGTTTTTT
.	TRBV18	TRBJ2-7	CASSPLAETYEQYF	TGTGCCAGCTCACCATTAGCGGAAACCTACGAGCAGTACTTC
.	TRBV29-1	TRBJ1-4	CSVRRRGEKLFF	TGCAGCGTTCGCAGGAGGGGTGAAAAACTGTTTTTT
TRBD1	TRBV28	TRBJ1-2	CAILTPGQGNYGYTF	TGTGCCATCCTGACCCCGGGACAGGGTAACTATGGCTACACCTTC
.	TRBV27	TRBJ1-2	CASSPSTGSYGYTF	TGTGCCAGCAGCCCCAGCACAGGGAGCTATGGCTACACCTTC
TRBD1	TRBV9	TRBJ2-3	CASSVVSPAGGRNTQYF	TGTGCCAGCAGCGTAGTTTCCCCGGCAGGGGGCAGGAATACGCAGTATTTT